The 32 T cell receptor beta chains in this list originate from one sample, sequenced in a study of T cell repertoires in ileal Crohn's disease. Clones were sequenced by immunoSEQ multiplex PCR, and TCRdb holds only the in-frame ones, with some missing. The sample lists about 14,000 clones, approximately 78% occurring once. The material sequenced was ileal tissue. Receptors were obtained from an adult with Crohn's disease.

A single count supports this clone. The chain joins TRBV4-2 to TRBJ1-2, with no clear D. There are 16 residues in the CDR3. V dropped 0 bases and J dropped 6 bases, with 17 bases sitting between them. CDR1 is LGHNA and CDR2 is YNFKEQ in the germline V gene. CDR3 sequence: CASSQDSGYTANGYTF. In DNA, the CDR3 is TGTGCCAGCAGCCAAGATTCGGGGTACACCGCGAATGGCTACACCTTC.

This clone was counted a few times. The genes are TRBV5-6 and TRBJ1-4; 11 bases map to TRBD1. Per the germline V gene, CDR1 is SGHDT and CDR2 is YYEEEE. The trim removed 1 base at V and 3 bases at J, leaving 8 bases unmatched. The CDR3 has 18 amino acids. CDR3 protein: CASSLMGQGVTANEKLFF. The CDR3 DNA reads TGTGCCAGCAGCTTGATGGGACAGGGGGTGACGGCTAATGAAAAACTGTTTTTT. Using reference TRBV5-6 and TRBJ1-4 for the parts outside the CDR3, the full variable domain is DAGVTQSPTHLIKTRGQQVTLRCSPKSGHDTVSWYQQALGQGPQFIFQYYEEEERQRGNFPDRFSGHQFPNYSSELNVNALLLGDSALYLCASSLMGQGVTANEKLFFGSGTQLSVL.

CDR3 residues: CASSSRGGPSEETQYF. The CDR3 region has the DNA TGTGCCAGCAGCTCCCGGGGGGGCCCTTCGGAAGAGACCCAGTACTTC. This chain connects TRBV7-2 to TRBJ2-5; 8 nucleotides align to TRBD2. The germline CDR1 and CDR2 sequences are SGHTA and FQGNSA. There are 16 residues in the CDR3. V dropped 4 bases and J dropped 3; count of bases not matched to a gene: 10.

The CDR3 region is CASGTPTAGANVLTF. The CDR3 DNA follows: TGTGCCAGCGGGACACCGACAGCGGGGGCCAACGTCCTGACTTTC. The rearrangement uses TRBV5-8 and TRBJ2-6; TRBD1 might be the D (6 bases). This CDR3 region has 15 residues. Trimming stripped 7 bases from V and 4 bases from J, with 15 bases between. The germline gives CDR1 SGHTS, CDR2 YDEGEE. Complete variable domain (other parts from reference TRBV5-8 and TRBJ2-6): EAGVTQSPTHLIKTRGQQATLRCSPISGHTSVYWYQQALGLGLQFLLWYDEGEERNRGNFPPRFSGRQFPNYSSELNVNALELEDSALYLCASGTPTAGANVLTFGAGSRLTVL.

This clone is large within its sample. The chain has TRBV4-1 and TRBJ2-7; 8 positions match TRBD1. J lost 2 bases, V lost 3 bases, and 0 bases had no gene match. The germline gives CDR1 MGHRA, CDR2 YSYEKL. CDR3 length: 13 residues. CDR3 DNA: TGCGCCAGCAGCCAGGACAGGGCCTACGAGCAGTACTTC. Translating gives CASSQDRAYEQYF.

The rearrangement links TRBV18 to TRBJ2-7; 7 positions agree with TRBD1. Trimming took 5 bases from V and 5 from J; bases not matched to a gene: 18. Germline CDR1 reads KGHSH; CDR2 reads LQKENI. CDR3 length: 17 residues. The CDR3 sequence is CASSVAGTALSSDEQYF. Here the CDR3 DNA reads TGTGCCAGCTCAGTCGCCGGGACAGCTCTTTCGAGCGACGAGCAGTACTTC.

The gene calls are TRBV19 and TRBJ1-1; D remains unclear. CDR3 length: 13 amino acids. Germline V gene sequence: CDR1 LNHDA, CDR2 SQIVND (reference sequence). The V end was cut by 3 bases, the J end by 11 bases, with 16 bases between. As DNA, the CDR3 is TGTGCCAGTAGTATCGGACCTCTCAGAGGGGCTTTCTTT. As protein: CASSIGPLRGAFF.

The rearrangement joins TRBV19 to TRBJ1-1; TRBD1 matches at 8 bases. This CDR3 region has 13 residues. V trimming: 7 bases; J trimming: 2 bases; junction bases outside the gene matches: 3. The V gene's germline CDR1 is LNHDA and CDR2 SQIVND (reference sequence). The CDR3 region is CASTDRVNTEAFF. CDR3 in DNA: TGTGCCAGTACGGACAGGGTTAACACTGAAGCTTTCTTT. The full variable domain, in which reference TRBV19 and TRBJ1-1 provide the parts outside the CDR3, is DGGITQSPKYLFRKEGQNVTLSCEQNLNHDAMYWYRQDPGQGLRLIYYSQIVNDFQKGDIAEGYSVSREKKESFPLTVTSAQKNPTAFYLCASTDRVNTEAFFGQGTRLTVV.

The chain joins TRBV5-1 to TRBJ1-5, with a tentative D call TRBD1 (6 bases). This CDR3 is built from 19 residues. The V gene's germline CDR1 is SGHRS and CDR2 YFSETQ. V was cut by 4 bases and J by 5 bases, with 28 bases left in between. The CDR3 DNA is TGCGCCAGCAGCCATACCTATAATTACCGGACAGAACGGGATCAGCCCCAGCATTTT. It specifies CASSHTYNYRTERDQPQHF.

The rearrangement uses TRBV4-2 and TRBJ2-7; TRBD1 is a possible D gene (5 bases). The CDR3 spans 16 residues. Germline CDR1 and CDR2: LGHNA and YNFKEQ. Trimming stripped 0 bases from V and 4 bases from J, with 16 bases between. In DNA form, the CDR3 reads TGTGCCAGCAGCCAAGATTTGGGGCGTCCGGAGTACGAGCAGTACTTC. Translation: CASSQDLGRPEYEQYF.

By share, this clone ranks as medium-sized. The chain recombines TRBV7-9 with TRBJ2-3; D may be TRBD2 (6 bases). With 5 bases removed from V and 4 bases from J, the gap between germline ends came to 10 bases. CDR1 is SEHNR, CDR2 FQNEAQ, per germline (reference sequence). The CDR3 is 13 amino acids. The CDR3 here is CASSLRLADTQYF. In nucleotides, the CDR3 is TGTGCCAGCAGCCTTCGACTAGCAGATACGCAGTATTTT. Full variable domain (remainder filled in from reference TRBV7-9 and TRBJ2-3): DTGVSQNPRHKITKRGQNVTFRCDPISEHNRLYWYRQTLGQGPEFLTYFQNEAQLEKSRLLSDRFSAERPKGSFSTLEIQRTEQGDSAMYLCASSLRLADTQYFGPGTRLTVL.

The rearrangement joins TRBV25-1 to TRBJ1-1; tentatively, D is TRBD1 (5 bases). Per the germline V gene, CDR1 is MGHDK and CDR2 is SYGVNS. The ends were cut back, 5 bases at V and 3 bases at J, with 10 bases in the middle. CDR3 length: 13 residues. This chain's CDR3 is CASSPGGDTEAFF. The CDR3 DNA sequence: TGTGCCAGCAGTCCGGGGGGAGACACTGAAGCTTTCTTT.

This chain joins TRBV7-9 and TRBJ2-2; D unclear. The CDR3 consists of 12 residues. The V end was cut by 5 bases, the J end by 3 bases, with 4 bases between. Looked up from germline, CDR1 is SEHNR and CDR2 is FQNEAQ (reference sequence). This CDR3 is CASSLDTGELFF. The CDR3 DNA follows: TGTGCCAGCAGCCTCGACACCGGGGAGCTGTTTTTT.

The rearrangement joins TRBV5-1 to TRBJ2-7, with TRBD2 matching over 7 bases. Germline V gene sequence: CDR1 SGHRS, CDR2 YFSETQ. V lost 0 bases to trimming and J lost 0 bases; unmatched junction nucleotides: 3. This CDR3 contains 15 residues. CDR3 coding DNA: TGCGCCAGCAGCTTGGCCGGGGGGTTCTCCTACGAGCAGTACTTC. Protein product: CASSLAGGFSYEQYF.

This clone is medium-sized within its sample. CDR3 residues: CASSQVWRQGNQPQHF. Written as DNA, the CDR3 is TGCGCCAGCAGCCAAGTGTGGCGTCAGGGCAATCAGCCCCAGCATTTT. This chain links TRBV4-3 with TRBJ1-5; D not resolved. The CDR3 has 16 amino acids. V dropped 1 base and J dropped 2 bases, with 12 bases sitting between them. From germline, CDR1 is LGHNA and CDR2 YSLEER.

In its sample, this clone ranks as medium-sized. The rearrangement joins TRBV5-6 to TRBJ2-3; TRBD2 aligns across 7 bases. Unmatched junction bases numbered 4, after V lost 3 bases and J lost 0 bases. This CDR3 has 15 residues. Germline CDR1 is SGHDT and CDR2 is YYEEEE. The CDR3 protein is CASSSTSASTDTQYF. Here the CDR3 DNA reads TGTGCCAGCAGCTCTACTAGCGCTAGCACAGATACGCAGTATTTT.

This chain links TRBV19 with TRBJ2-7, with 7 bases aligning to TRBD2. The CDR3 sequence is 14 residues long. The V and J ends lost 3 bases and 0 bases, in that order; junction bases with no gene match: 2. Germline V gene data show CDR1 as LNHDA and CDR2 as SQIVND (reference sequence). CDR3 coding DNA: TGTGCCAGTAGTATGGGGGGGATCTCCTACGAGCAGTACTTC. Its translation: CASSMGGISYEQYF.

This clone was counted a single time. This sequence joins TRBV5-1 and TRBJ1-4; D is undetermined. V lost 4 bases and J 0 bases, leaving 10 bases between the germline ends. The CDR3 length is 15 residues. From germline, CDR1 is SGHRS and CDR2 YFSETQ. CDR3 DNA sequence: TGCGCCAGCAGCCCGACTGTCGCAACTAATGAAAAACTGTTTTTT. Amino acid sequence: CASSPTVATNEKLFF. The whole variable domain, filled in from reference TRBV5-1 and TRBJ1-4, reads KAGVTQTPRYLIKTRGQQVTLSCSPISGHRSVSWYQQTPGQGLQFLFEYFSETQRNKGNFPGRFSGRQFSNSRSEMNVSTLELGDSALYLCASSPTVATNEKLFFGSGTQLSVL.

The gene calls are TRBV5-1 and TRBJ2-3; 8 bases agree with TRBD2. CDR3 length: 15 amino acids. After removal of 3 bases from V and 1 base from J, the junction contained 4 bases not matched to a gene. Germline V lookup: CDR1 SGHRS, CDR2 YFSETQ. CDR3 protein: CASSSNGGGTDTQYF. The DNA for the CDR3 is TGCGCCAGCAGCTCGAACGGGGGGGGCACAGATACGCAGTATTTT.

The rearrangement joins TRBV7-2 to TRBJ2-1; TRBD2 agrees at 8 bases. CDR1 is SGHTA, CDR2 FQGNSA, per germline. The CDR3 has 16 amino acids. The V gene end was trimmed by 4 bases and the J gene end by 4 bases; junction bases not matched to a gene: 9. The CDR3 spells CASSYGYGGGYNEQFF. The CDR3 DNA is TGTGCCAGCAGCTACGGGTATGGCGGGGGGTACAATGAGCAGTTCTTC.

The rearrangement joins TRBV29-1 to TRBJ2-3; 14 bases are shared with TRBD2. The V and J ends lost 6 bases and 0 bases, in that order; junction bases with no gene match: 2. Germline-derived CDR1 and CDR2 are SQVTM and ANQGSEA. CDR3 size: 15 residues. CDR3 nucleotides: TGCAGCGTGGGGACTAGCGGGGGTAGCACAGATACGCAGTATTTT. This encodes CSVGTSGGSTDTQYF.

The chain is built from TRBV20-1 and TRBJ1-1; D is unresolved. The germline V gene encodes CDR1 DFQATT and CDR2 SNEGSKA (reference sequence). V lost 6 bases and J lost 9, with 14 bases in between. This CDR3 region has 11 residues. The CDR3 sequence is CSASGLSQAFF. CDR3 DNA sequence: TGCAGTGCCTCTGGACTCAGTCAAGCTTTCTTT.

The rearrangement uses TRBV5-5 and TRBJ2-3; D is undetermined. Trimming stripped 4 bases from V and 0 bases from J, with 3 bases between. The germline gives CDR1 SGHKS, CDR2 YYEKEE (reference sequence). The CDR3 is 12 amino acids. CDR3 region: CASSTSTDTQYF. CDR3 nucleotide sequence: TGTGCCAGCAGCACTAGCACAGATACGCAGTATTTT.

This clone was detected only a few times. V gene TRBV5-8 combines with J gene TRBJ2-5, with 7 bases identical to TRBD2. V was pared by 3 bases and J by 7 bases, with 9 bases of the junction left unmatched. The CDR3 length is 14 residues. The germline V gene encodes CDR1 SGHTS and CDR2 YDEGEE. The CDR3 here is CASSSEVGEGTQYF. For the CDR3, the DNA is TGTGCCAGCAGCTCAGAAGTCGGGGAGGGGACCCAGTACTTC.

This clone was seen a single time. The chain is built from TRBV28 and TRBJ2-2; D possibly corresponds to TRBD1 (6 bases). The V and J ends lost 1 base and 6 bases respectively, with 12 bases between them. The CDR3 sequence is 15 residues long. The germline gives CDR1 MDHEN, CDR2 SYDVKM. In DNA, the CDR3 is TGTGCCAGCAGTTTATATAGACAGGTCCCCGGGGAGCTGTTTTTT. It codes for CASSLYRQVPGELFF.

The chain couples TRBV7-9 to TRBJ2-1; a possible D gene is TRBD1 (5 bases). The CDR3 consists of 14 residues. In germline, CDR1 is SEHNR, CDR2 FQNEAQ (reference sequence). V lost 5 bases and J lost 8, with 16 bases in between. CDR3 DNA: TGTGCCAGCAGCGGCGGCAGGGTGTTAGATGAGCAGTTCTTC. Amino acid sequence: CASSGGRVLDEQFF. Variable domain in full (rest from reference TRBV7-9 and TRBJ2-1): DTGVSQNPRHKITKRGQNVTFRCDPISEHNRLYWYRQTLGQGPEFLTYFQNEAQLEKSRLLSDRFSAERPKGSFSTLEIQRTEQGDSAMYLCASSGGRVLDEQFFGPGTRLTVL.

The rearrangement links TRBV10-3 to TRBJ1-2; possible D gene TRBD1, 6 bases. The CDR3 loop spans 15 amino acids. Germline V CDR1 and CDR2: ENHRY, SYGVKD. Trimming cost V 6 bases and J 0 bases, with 14 bases left between them. For the CDR3, the DNA is TGTGCCATCAGACCACAGGGTCCTTCTAACTATGGCTACACCTTC. This gives the protein CAIRPQGPSNYGYTF.

This rearrangement joins TRBV30 to TRBJ1-5; 7 bases fit TRBD1. The J segment lost 2 bases and the V segment lost 7 bases, leaving 8 bases of the junction unmatched. CDR3 length: 14 amino acids. Germline CDR1 is GTSNPN and CDR2 is SVGIG (reference sequence). In DNA form, the CDR3 reads TGTGCCTCAGACAGGGACGTGGGCAATCAGCCCCAGCATTTT. Translated, it gives CASDRDVGNQPQHF. Filled out from reference TRBV30 and TRBJ1-5, the complete variable domain reads SQTIHQWPATLVQPVGSPLSLECTVEGTSNPNLYWYRQAAGRGLQLLFYSVGIGQISSEVPQNLSASRPQDRQFILSSKKLLLSDSGFYLCASDRDVGNQPQHFGDGTRLSIL.

This clone turned up a few times. This rearrangement joins TRBV5-1 to TRBJ2-7, with 15 bases fitting TRBD2. V was clipped by 3 bases and J by 1 base; unmatched bases: 8. This CDR3 is built from 18 residues. In germline, CDR1 is SGHRS, CDR2 YFSETQ. The CDR3 spells CASSSPPGLAGGSYEQYF. The CDR3 DNA follows: TGCGCCAGCAGCTCCCCCCCGGGACTAGCGGGGGGTTCCTACGAGCAGTACTTC.

The chain links TRBV7-9 to TRBJ2-1; possibly TRBD1 for D (6 bases). Germline values: CDR1 SEHNR, CDR2 FQNEAQ (reference sequence). The CDR3 runs to 17 residues. V lost 4 bases and J lost 1, with 17 bases in between. The CDR3 reads CASSSGAGTVSYNEQFF. The CDR3 bases are TGTGCCAGCAGCTCAGGGGCCGGGACGGTATCCTACAATGAGCAGTTCTTC.

The V gene is TRBV5-1, the J gene TRBJ1-2; 9 positions agree with TRBD1. Unmatched junction bases numbered 1, after V lost 0 bases and J lost 1 base. This CDR3 has 15 amino acids. Germline-derived CDR1 and CDR2 are SGHRS and YFSETQ. The CDR3 DNA reads TGCGCCAGCAGCTTGGGGGACAGGGTTAACTATGGCTACACCTTC. Its translation: CASSLGDRVNYGYTF.

This rearrangement joins TRBV6-1 to TRBJ2-7, with a tentative D call TRBD2 (6 bases). CDR1 MNHNS and CDR2 SASEGT come from the germline V gene. The CDR3 length is 14 residues. V dropped 5 bases and J dropped 2 bases, with 13 bases sitting between them. CDR3 amino acids: CASSIGTGAYEQYF. The CDR3, as DNA: TGTGCCAGCAGTATAGGGACGGGAGCCTACGAGCAGTACTTC.